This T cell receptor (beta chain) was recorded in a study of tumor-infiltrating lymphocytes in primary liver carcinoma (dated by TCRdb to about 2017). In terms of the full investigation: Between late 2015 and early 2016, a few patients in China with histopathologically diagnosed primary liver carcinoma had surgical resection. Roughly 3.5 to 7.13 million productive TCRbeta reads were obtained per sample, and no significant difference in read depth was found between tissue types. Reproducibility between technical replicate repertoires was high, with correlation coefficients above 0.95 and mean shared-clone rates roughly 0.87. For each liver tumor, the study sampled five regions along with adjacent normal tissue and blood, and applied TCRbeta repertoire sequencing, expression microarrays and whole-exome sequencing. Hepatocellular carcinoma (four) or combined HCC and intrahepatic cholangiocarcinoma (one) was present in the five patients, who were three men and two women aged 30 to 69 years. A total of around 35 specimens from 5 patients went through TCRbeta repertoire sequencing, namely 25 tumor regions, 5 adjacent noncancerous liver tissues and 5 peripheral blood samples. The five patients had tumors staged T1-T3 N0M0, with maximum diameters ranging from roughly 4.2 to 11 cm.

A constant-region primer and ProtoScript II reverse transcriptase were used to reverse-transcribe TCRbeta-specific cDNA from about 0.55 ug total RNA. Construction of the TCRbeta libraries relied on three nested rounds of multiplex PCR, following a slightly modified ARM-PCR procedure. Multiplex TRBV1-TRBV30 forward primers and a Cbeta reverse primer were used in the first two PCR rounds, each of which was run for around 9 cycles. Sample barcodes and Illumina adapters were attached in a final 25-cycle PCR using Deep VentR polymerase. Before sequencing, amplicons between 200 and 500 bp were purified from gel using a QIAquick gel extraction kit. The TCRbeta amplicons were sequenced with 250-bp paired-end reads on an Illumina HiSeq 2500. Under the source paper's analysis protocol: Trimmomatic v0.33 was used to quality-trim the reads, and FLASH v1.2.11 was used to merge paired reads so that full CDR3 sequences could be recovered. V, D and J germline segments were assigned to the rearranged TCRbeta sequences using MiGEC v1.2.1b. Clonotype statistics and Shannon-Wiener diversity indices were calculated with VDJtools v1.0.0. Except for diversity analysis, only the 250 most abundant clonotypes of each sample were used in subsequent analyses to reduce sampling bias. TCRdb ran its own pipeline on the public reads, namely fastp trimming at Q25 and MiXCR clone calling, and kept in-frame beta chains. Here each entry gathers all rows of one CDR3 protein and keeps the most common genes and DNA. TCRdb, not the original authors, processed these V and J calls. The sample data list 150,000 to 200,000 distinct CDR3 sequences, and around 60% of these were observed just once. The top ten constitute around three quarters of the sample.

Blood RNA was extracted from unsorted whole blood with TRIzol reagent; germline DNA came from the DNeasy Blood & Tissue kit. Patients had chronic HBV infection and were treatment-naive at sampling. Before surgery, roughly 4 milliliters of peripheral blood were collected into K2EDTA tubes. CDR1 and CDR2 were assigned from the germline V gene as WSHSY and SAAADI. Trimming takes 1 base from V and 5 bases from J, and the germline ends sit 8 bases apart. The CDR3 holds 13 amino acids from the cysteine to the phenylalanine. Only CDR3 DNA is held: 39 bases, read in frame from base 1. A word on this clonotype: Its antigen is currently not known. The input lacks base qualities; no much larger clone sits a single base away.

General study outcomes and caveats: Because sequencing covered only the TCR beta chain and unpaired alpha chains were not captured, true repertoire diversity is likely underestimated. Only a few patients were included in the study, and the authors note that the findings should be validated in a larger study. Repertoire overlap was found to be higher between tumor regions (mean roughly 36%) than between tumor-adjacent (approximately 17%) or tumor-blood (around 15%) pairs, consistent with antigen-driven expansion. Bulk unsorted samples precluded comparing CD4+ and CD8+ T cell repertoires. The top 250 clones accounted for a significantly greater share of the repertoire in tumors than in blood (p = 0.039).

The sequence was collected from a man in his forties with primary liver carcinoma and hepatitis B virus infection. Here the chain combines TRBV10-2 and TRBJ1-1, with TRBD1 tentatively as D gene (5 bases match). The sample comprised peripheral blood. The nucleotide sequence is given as TGCGCCAGCAGTGAGTGGGGGGGAACTGAAGCTTTCTTT. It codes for CASSEWGGTEAFF.